What follows are 23 T cell receptor beta chains derived from one specimen sequenced in a study of shared clonotypes between healthy human individuals. Assay used: immunoSEQ multiplex PCR; TCRdb lists only in-frame clones, some missing. This sample has approximately 1,000,000 clones; around 78% occur once, and the top ten carry more than 0.5%. The sample consisted of memory CD4+ T cells from PBMCs. Stated subset: CD45RA-negative fraction. These receptors were taken from a man aged 18-30 years in good health. Some clones in this sample may be carry-over from other donors' samples.

The chain uses TRBV15 and TRBJ1-2; no clear D gene. V was cut by 6 bases and J by 4 bases, with 6 bases left in between. CDR3 length: 11 residues. Germline V gene lookup returns CDR1 LNHNV and CDR2 YYDKDF (reference sequence). The CDR3 region is CATSQSYGYTF. The CDR3, as DNA: TGTGCCACCAGTCAGAGCTATGGCTACACCTTC.

V usage is TRBV5-4 and J usage is TRBJ1-2; TRBD1 might be the D (5 bases). The germline CDR1 and CDR2 sequences are SGHNT and YYREEE (reference sequence). The CDR3 is 13 amino acids. V shed 3 bases and J shed 5 bases, with 11 bases lying between them. The DNA for the CDR3 is TGTGCCAGCAGCTATTACCAGGGATATGGCTACACCTTC. Encoded protein: CASSYYQGYGYTF.

The chain employs TRBV27 and TRBJ2-3, with 11 positions matching TRBD2. This CDR3 comprises 16 residues. The germline V gene has CDR1 MNHEY and CDR2 SMNVEV (reference sequence). The ends lost 0 bases at V and 8 bases at J; junction bases unmatched: 7. CDR3 sequence reads: CASSLSGGLAGGTQYF. The CDR3 DNA follows: TGTGCCAGCAGTTTATCGGGGGGCCTAGCGGGAGGTACGCAGTATTTT.

V and J are TRBV28 and TRBJ1-2, with 7 bases matching TRBD1. The length of the CDR3 is 14 residues. From germline, CDR1 is MDHEN and CDR2 SYDVKM. J lost 4 bases, V lost 3 bases, and 5 bases had no gene match. The CDR3 nucleotides read TGTGCCAGCAGTTTCGGACAGGCCACCTATGGCTACACCTTC. This gives the protein CASSFGQATYGYTF.

This clone appeared once. V gene TRBV7-9 combines with J gene TRBJ2-7; perhaps TRBD2 as D (5 bases). CDR1 and CDR2 from the germline V gene are SEHNR and FQNEAQ (reference sequence). The CDR3 spans 17 residues. Trimming pared 5 bases from V and 2 bases from J, leaving 22 bases between. The CDR3 DNA is TGTGCCAGCAGCGCCATTTTTGTTGGTCCGGGAACCTACGAGCAGTACTTC. Its protein is CASSAIFVGPGTYEQYF.

This clone has only a few counts. This chain uses TRBV27 with TRBJ2-3; maybe TRBD2 (5 bases). Trimming left V 3 bases short and J 0 bases short, with 7 bases between. The CDR3 totals 14 residues. Germline V gene sequence: CDR1 MNHEY, CDR2 SMNVEV (reference sequence). CDR3 DNA: TGTGCCAGCAGTTTCGGGGTTAGCACAGATACGCAGTATTTT. This translates into CASSFGVSTDTQYF.

The V and J genes are TRBV5-1 and TRBJ2-5; tentative D call: TRBD1 (7 bases). The CDR3 extends over 15 amino acids. Trimming stripped 4 bases from V and 5 bases from J, with 18 bases between. Germline CDR1 is SGHRS and CDR2 is YFSETQ. The CDR3 spells CASSLRQGGAETQYF. The CDR3 DNA reads as TGCGCCAGCAGCCTTCGACAGGGCGGGGCGGAGACCCAGTACTTC.

This clone was observed once. The chain links TRBV10-3 to TRBJ2-7; unclear D gene. Germline lookup yields CDR1 ENHRY and CDR2 SYGVKD. Trimming left V 7 bases short and J 2 bases short, with 15 bases between. CDR3 length: 14 amino acids. The CDR3, as DNA: TGTGCCATCACCTCAGGAGCCAACCCCTACGAGCAGTACTTC. It codes for CAITSGANPYEQYF.

This chain links TRBV10-3 with TRBJ2-2; 8 bases line up with TRBD1. Germline CDR1 is ENHRY and CDR2 is SYGVKD. The CDR3 is 15 residues long. V shed 6 bases, J shed 3 bases, and the junction held 6 bases outside the gene matches. The CDR3 sequence is CAIRSGGSDTGELFF. The CDR3 nucleotides are TGTGCCATCAGGTCAGGGGGCTCGGACACCGGGGAGCTGTTTTTT.

Worth noting for this clone: The identical CDR3 is also encoded by other nucleotide sequences in the sample. This rearrangement joins TRBV9 to TRBJ1-2; tentatively, D is TRBD1 (5 bases). Germline CDR1 reads SGDLS; CDR2 reads YYNGEE. Trimming removed 3 bases from V and 0 bases from J, with 12 bases in between. CDR3 size: 15 residues. CDR3 in DNA: TGTGCCAGCAGCGCACAAACAGGCGCTAACTATGGCTACACCTTC. Translation gives CASSAQTGANYGYTF.

The chain is built from TRBV18 and TRBJ2-2; D is ambiguous. The V end lost 1 base, the J end lost 2 bases, and 11 bases lay between the germline ends. Germline values: CDR1 KGHSH, CDR2 LQKENI. The CDR3 has 16 residues. This CDR3 is CASSPLQPSNTGELFF. For the CDR3, the DNA is TGTGCCAGCTCACCACTTCAACCCAGCAACACCGGGGAGCTGTTTTTT.

The chain joins TRBV6-5 to TRBJ1-1; D possibly corresponds to TRBD1 (5 bases). The CDR3 covers 12 residues. Trimming took 2 bases from V and 7 from J, leaving 8 bases between them. Looked up from germline, CDR1 is MNHEY and CDR2 is SVGAGI. The CDR3 spells CASSYRGLEAFF. DNA for the CDR3: TGTGCCAGCAGTTACAGGGGACTTGAAGCTTTCTTT.

The V gene is TRBV27, the J gene TRBJ1-5; D gene unclear. Germline CDR1 reads MNHEY; CDR2 reads SMNVEV (reference sequence). The germline V and J ends were trimmed by 5 bases and 0 bases, with 11 bases remaining between them. CDR3 length: 15 residues. The CDR3 loop reads CASSLDRYSNQPQHF. CDR3 sequence (DNA): TGTGCCAGCAGTCTAGACCGATATAGCAATCAGCCCCAGCATTTT.

The chain employs TRBV10-1 and TRBJ1-1; tentative D call: TRBD1 (6 bases). V was pared by 5 bases and J by 4 bases, with 14 bases between. CDR1 WNHNN and CDR2 SYGVQD come from the germline V gene (reference sequence). This CDR3 contains 14 residues. CDR3 residues: CASSRGGPGTEAFF. Written as DNA, the CDR3 is TGCGCCAGCAGTCGGGGGGGGCCGGGCACTGAAGCTTTCTTT.

The chain combines TRBV7-2 with TRBJ2-5; D is ambiguous. This CDR3 is 13 amino acids long. Germline values: CDR1 SGHTA, CDR2 FQGNSA. Between the trimmed V and J ends, which lost 2 bases and 5 bases, there was a span of 9 bases. Written as DNA, the CDR3 is TGTGCCAGCAGCTTATTGCGGTGGGAGACCCAGTACTTC. Translating it yields CASSLLRWETQYF. Full variable domain (missing parts from reference TRBV7-2 and TRBJ2-5): GAGVSQSPSNKVTEKGKDVELRCDPISGHTALYWYRQSLGQGLEFLIYFQGNSAPDKSGLPSDRFSAERTGGSVSTLTIQRTQQEDSAVYLCASSLLRWETQYFGPGTRLLVL.

The DNA of the CDR3 is TGTGCCAGCAGCTTAGATGGGGGGCGTAATGAAAAACTGTTTTTT. Amino acid sequence: CASSLDGGRNEKLFF. The chain uses TRBV7-2 and TRBJ1-4, with D perhaps matching TRBD1 (6 bases). The length of the CDR3 is 15 residues. Germline V gene data show CDR1 as SGHTA and CDR2 as FQGNSA. V dropped 1 base and J dropped 4 bases, with 10 bases sitting between them.

J is TRBJ1-2 and V is TRBV9; D remains ambiguous. In germline, CDR1 is SGDLS, CDR2 YYNGEE. The V gene lost 3 bases and the J gene lost 8 bases, with 17 bases spanning the gap. This CDR3 has 14 residues. CDR3 residues: CASSEATSVGGYTF. The CDR3 nucleotides read TGTGCCAGCAGCGAAGCTACTAGCGTCGGGGGCTACACCTTC. The full variable domain, its missing parts supplied by reference TRBV9 and TRBJ1-2, is DSGVTQTPKHLITATGQRVTLRCSPRSGDLSVYWYQQSLDQGLQFLIQYYNGEERAKGNILERFSAQQFPDLHSELNLSSLELGDSALYFCASSEATSVGGYTFGSGTRLTVV.

This clone was detected once. This sequence joins TRBV18 and TRBJ2-7; no clear D gene. CDR1 and CDR2 (germline): KGHSH, LQKENI. CDR3 length: 13 residues. The V end was cut by 2 bases, the J end by 3 bases, with 8 bases between. The CDR3 here is CASSPNLNYEQYF. CDR3 sequence (DNA): TGTGCCAGCTCACCAAACCTAAACTACGAGCAGTACTTC.

Only one count was recorded for this clone. At the DNA level, this CDR3 is encoded by other sequences in the same sample as well. The V and J genes are TRBV5-1 and TRBJ2-3; D is unclear. Looked up from germline, CDR1 is SGHRS and CDR2 is YFSETQ. The V end lost 0 bases, the J end lost 2 bases, and 7 bases lay between the germline ends. The CDR3 is 14 residues long. CDR3 sequence: CASSLGTSTDTQYF. The CDR3 nucleotides are TGCGCCAGCAGCTTGGGCACCTCCACAGATACGCAGTATTTT.

This rearrangement joins TRBV10-3 to TRBJ2-7; the match to TRBD2 covers 16 bases. Germline V lookup: CDR1 ENHRY, CDR2 SYGVKD. The V and J ends lost 6 bases and 0 bases, in that order; junction bases with no gene match: 5. This CDR3 is 17 amino acids long. CDR3 protein: CAISPGLAGGSSYEQYF. CDR3 bases: TGTGCCATCAGCCCGGGACTAGCGGGAGGGAGCTCCTACGAGCAGTACTTC.

The chain employs TRBV11-2 and TRBJ2-1, with 16 bases identical to TRBD2. V trimming: 3 bases; J trimming: 14 bases; junction bases outside the gene matches: 10. This CDR3 region has 16 residues. The germline gives CDR1 SGHAT, CDR2 FQNNGV. CDR3 sequence: CASSLGLAGGPSPEFF. CDR3 coding DNA: TGTGCCAGCAGCTTGGGACTAGCGGGAGGGCCTTCCCCGGAGTTCTTC.

In its sample, this clone was seen once. V usage is TRBV7-2 and J usage is TRBJ1-4; D is undetermined. Germline CDR1 is SGHTA and CDR2 is FQGNSA. V dropped 1 base and J dropped 7 bases, with 7 bases sitting between them. This CDR3 spans 13 amino acids. Here the CDR3 reads CASSLGIGEKLFF. The CDR3 DNA is TGTGCCAGCAGCTTAGGGATAGGTGAAAAACTGTTTTTT.

This clone showed up just a few times. This chain links TRBV15 with TRBJ1-2; D gene uncertain. The germline CDR1 and CDR2 sequences are LNHNV and YYDKDF (reference sequence). The CDR3 consists of 15 residues. Deletions cut 0 bases from V and 4 bases from J, with 12 bases between. This CDR3 reads CATSRDRSSSYGYTF. The CDR3 region has the DNA TGTGCCACCAGCAGAGATCGGTCGTCCAGCTATGGCTACACCTTC.